The present T cell receptor beta chain was sequenced within a study of early T cells in non-severe SARS-CoV-2 infection. Individually, cDNA molecules had unique molecular identifiers attached to them. TCRdb independently ran MiXCR on the 5' RACE reads; one entry per CDR3 protein. The sample holds around 67,000 distinct CDR3 sequences, about 9.9% seen once. This clonotype was seen at least ten times. This CDR3 region has 14 residues. J lost 10 bases, V lost 4 bases, and 10 bases had no gene match. Germline V lookup: CDR1 LGHNA, CDR2 YNFKEQ. The rearrangement uses TRBV4-2 and TRBJ2-1; 7 positions agree with TRBD2. This clonotype originated in an adult who was a healthcare worker with PCR-confirmed SARS-CoV-2 infection or an uninfected control (not recorded which). The specimen was whole blood. The CDR3 protein is CASSRMGGYGEQFF. Here the CDR3 DNA reads TGTGCCAGCAGCCGGATGGGGGGGTATGGAGAGCAGTTCTTC.